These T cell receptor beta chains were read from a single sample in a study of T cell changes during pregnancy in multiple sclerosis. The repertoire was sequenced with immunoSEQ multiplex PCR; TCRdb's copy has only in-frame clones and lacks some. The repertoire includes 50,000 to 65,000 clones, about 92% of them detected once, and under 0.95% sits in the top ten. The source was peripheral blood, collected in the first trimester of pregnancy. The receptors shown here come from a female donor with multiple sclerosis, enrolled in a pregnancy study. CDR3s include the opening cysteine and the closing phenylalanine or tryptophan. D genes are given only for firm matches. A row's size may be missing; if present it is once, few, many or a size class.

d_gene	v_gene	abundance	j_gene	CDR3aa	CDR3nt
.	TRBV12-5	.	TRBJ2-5	CASGWTVGLTQYF	TGTGCTAGTGGTTGGACAGTTGGTTTGACCCAGTACTTC
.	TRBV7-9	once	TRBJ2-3	CASSLQDNTDTQYF	TGTGCCAGCAGCTTACAGGACAACACAGATACGCAGTATTTT
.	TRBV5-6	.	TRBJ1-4	CASSLKGAGVIEKLFF	TGTGCCAGCAGTCTTAAAGGGGCAGGGGTGATCGAAAAACTGTTTTTT
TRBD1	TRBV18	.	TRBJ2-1	CASSPRTGDNEQFF	TGTGCCAGCTCACCGAGGACAGGAGACAATGAGCAGTTCTTC
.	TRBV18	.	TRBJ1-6	CASSQGSNSPLHF	TGTGCCAGCTCACAAGGGAGTAATTCACCCCTCCACTTT
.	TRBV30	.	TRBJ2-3	CAWSVSPDTQYF	TGTGCCTGGAGTGTAAGCCCAGATACGCAGTATTTT
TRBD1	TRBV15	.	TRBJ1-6	CATSREGTGNSPLHF	TGTGCCACCAGCAGAGAAGGGACAGGAAATTCACCCCTCCACTTT
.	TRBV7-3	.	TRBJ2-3	CASSRGPGADTQYF	TGTGCCAGCAGTCGCGGCCCCGGTGCAGATACGCAGTATTTT
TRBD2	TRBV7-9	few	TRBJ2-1	CAGERGDSYNEQFF	TGTGCCGGAGAGCGGGGTGACTCCTACAATGAGCAGTTCTTC
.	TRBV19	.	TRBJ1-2	CASSIEGGGYGYTF	TGTGCCAGTAGTATAGAAGGCGGGGGGTATGGCTACACCTTC
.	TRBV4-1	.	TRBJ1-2	CASSQVIDRNYGYTF	TGCGCCAGCAGCCAAGTTATCGACAGAAACTATGGCTACACCTTC
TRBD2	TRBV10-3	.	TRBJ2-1	CAIREWSGGANEQFF	TGTGCCATCAGAGAGTGGAGCGGGGGGGCAAATGAGCAGTTCTTC
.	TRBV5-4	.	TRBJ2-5	CASSPKQGRETQYF	TGTGCCAGCAGCCCTAAACAGGGTAGGGAGACCCAGTACTTC
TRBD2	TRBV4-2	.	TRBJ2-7	CASSHERGGSYEQYF	TGTGCCAGCAGCCACGAGCGGGGGGGCTCCTACGAGCAGTACTTC
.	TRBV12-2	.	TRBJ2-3	CASRLAPPPLAGGSDTQYF	TGTGCAAGTCGCTTAGCGCCCCCACCTCTAGCGGGGGGCTCGGATACGCAGTATTTT
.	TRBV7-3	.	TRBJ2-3	CASSLIDLRDTQYF	TGTGCCAGCAGCTTAATAGATCTGCGAGATACGCAGTATTTT
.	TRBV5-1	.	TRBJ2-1	CASSWATGSSYNEQFF	TGCGCCAGCAGCTGGGCCACAGGGAGCTCCTACAATGAGCAGTTCTTC
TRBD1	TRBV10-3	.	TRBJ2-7	CAISEPMGDRGYEQYF	TGTGCCATCAGTGAGCCTATGGGGGACAGGGGTTACGAGCAGTACTTC
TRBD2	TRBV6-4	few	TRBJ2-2	CASSGTSGANTGELFF	TGTGCCAGCAGTGGAACTAGCGGGGCGAACACCGGGGAGCTGTTTTTT
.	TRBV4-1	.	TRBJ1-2	CASSFAGAYGYTF	TGCGCCAGCAGCTTCGCGGGGGCCTATGGCTACACCTTC
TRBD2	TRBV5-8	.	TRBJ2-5	CASSLRSGLAAGETQYF	TGTGCCAGCAGCTTGCGCTCCGGACTAGCGGCGGGGGAGACCCAGTACTTC
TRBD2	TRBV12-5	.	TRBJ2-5	CASGRGLAGGPPQYF	TGTGCTAGTGGTCGCGGGCTAGCGGGGGGGCCTCCCCAGTACTTC
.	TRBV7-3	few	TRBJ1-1	CASSLLSLNTEAFF	TGTGCCAGCAGCTTACTGAGCCTGAACACTGAAGCTTTCTTT
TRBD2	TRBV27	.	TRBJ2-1	CASSRSGAGGINEQFF	TGTGCCAGCAGCCGATCCGGGGCGGGGGGGATCAATGAGCAGTTCTTC
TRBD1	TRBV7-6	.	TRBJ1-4	CASSPQGAGEKLFF	TGTGCCAGCAGCCCACAGGGGGCTGGAGAAAAACTGTTTTTT
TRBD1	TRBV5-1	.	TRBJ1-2	CASSPRTGDRGYTF	TGCGCCAGCAGCCCGAGGACAGGGGACCGTGGCTACACCTTC
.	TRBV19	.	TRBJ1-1	CASKPKGWDTEAFF	TGTGCCAGTAAGCCAAAGGGGTGGGACACTGAAGCTTTCTTT
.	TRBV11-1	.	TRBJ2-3	CASSFAGSTDTQYF	TGTGCCAGCAGCTTCGCGGGGAGCACAGATACGCAGTATTTT
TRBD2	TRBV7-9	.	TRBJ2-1	CASTLSGGAYNEQFF	TGTGCCAGCACCCTTAGCGGGGGGGCCTACAATGAGCAGTTCTTC
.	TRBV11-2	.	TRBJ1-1	CASSLQHEAFF	TGTGCCAGCAGCCTCCAACATGAAGCTTTCTTT
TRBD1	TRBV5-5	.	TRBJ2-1	CASSPPGQGMSNEQFF	TGTGCCAGCAGCCCCCCGGGACAGGGTATGAGCAATGAGCAGTTCTTC
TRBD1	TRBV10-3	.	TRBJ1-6	CATDSGQGARGSPLHF	TGTGCCACGGATTCCGGACAGGGGGCGCGAGGTTCACCCCTCCACTTT
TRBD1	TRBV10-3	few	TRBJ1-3	CAISEPWELQGTGNTIYF	TGTGCCATCAGTGAGCCATGGGAATTACAGGGGACTGGAAACACCATATATTTT
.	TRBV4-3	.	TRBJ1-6	CASSQGPGRISSPLHF	TGCGCCAGCAGCCAAGGACCAGGCCGCATAAGTTCACCCCTCCACTTT
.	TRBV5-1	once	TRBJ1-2	CASSLGPTDPHGYTF	TGCGCCAGCAGCTTGGGCCCGACAGACCCCCATGGCTACACCTTC
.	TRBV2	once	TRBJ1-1	CASSERAAQAFF	TGTGCCAGCAGTGAGAGGGCCGCACAAGCTTTCTTT
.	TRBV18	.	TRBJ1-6	CASSPSPPDNSPLHF	TGTGCCAGCTCACCATCTCCCCCCGATAATTCACCCCTCCACTTT
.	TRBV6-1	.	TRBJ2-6	CASSEAPPTGYSGANVLTF	TGTGCCAGCAGTGAAGCGCCCCCGACTGGGTACTCTGGGGCCAACGTCCTGACTTTC
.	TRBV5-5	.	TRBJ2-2	CASTESGLRVGELFF	TGTGCCAGCACTGAATCCGGCCTGAGGGTCGGGGAGCTGTTTTTT
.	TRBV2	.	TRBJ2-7	CASSGQGNSYEQYF	TGTGCCAGCAGTGGCCAGGGCAACTCCTACGAGCAGTACTTC
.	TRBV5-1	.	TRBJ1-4	CASFEGTGVLNEKLFF	TGCGCCAGCTTCGAGGGGACGGGAGTTCTGAATGAAAAACTGTTTTTT
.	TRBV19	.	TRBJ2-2	CASSITGVPGELFF	TGTGCCAGTAGTATTACGGGTGTACCCGGGGAGCTGTTTTTT